The 26 T cell receptor beta chains below come from one sample, sequenced in a study of T cell changes during pregnancy in multiple sclerosis. Method: immunoSEQ multiplex PCR; TCRdb's copy keeps in-frame clones and lacks some. The sample consists of roughly 100,000 clones, roughly nine tenths of them appearing once. The starting material was peripheral blood, obtained after pregnancy. The receptor source for this set is a female donor with multiple sclerosis, enrolled in a pregnancy study.

This chain joins TRBV7-9 and TRBJ2-7; TRBD1 matches 8 bases. Germline V gene data show CDR1 as SEHNR and CDR2 as FQNEAQ (reference sequence). V lost 9 bases and J lost 5; bases outside the gene matches: 6. This CDR3 has 12 residues. CDR3 DNA sequence: TGTGCCAGTGTCGACAGGGGCGACGAGCAGTACTTC. Translation gives CASVDRGDEQYF.

This rearrangement joins TRBV5-5 to TRBJ1-4, with TRBD1 as a possible D gene (5 bases). Trimming removed 4 bases from V and 0 bases from J, with 10 bases in between. This CDR3 is 15 amino acids long. Per the germline V gene, CDR1 is SGHKS and CDR2 is YYEKEE (reference sequence). CDR3 nucleotide sequence: TGTGCCAGCAGCCGGGGGGATGCAACTAATGAAAAACTGTTTTTT. It translates to CASSRGDATNEKLFF. The whole variable domain, remainder taken from reference TRBV5-5 and TRBJ1-4, is DAGVTQSPTHLIKTRGQQVTLRCSPISGHKSVSWYQQVLGQGPQFIFQYYEKEERGRGNFPDRFSARQFPNYSSELNVNALLLGDSALYLCASSRGDATNEKLFFGSGTQLSVL.

The V call is TRBV11-2, the J call TRBJ1-2, with D maybe TRBD1 (5 bases). The CDR3 sequence is 16 residues long. Deletions cut 2 bases from V and 4 bases from J, with 17 bases between. The germline V gene has CDR1 SGHAT and CDR2 FQNNGV. CDR3 sequence (DNA): TGTGCCAGCAGCTTACTTCAGGGTGGGTTTGGCTATGGCTACACCTTC. This sequence encodes CASSLLQGGFGYGYTF.

The chain couples TRBV5-4 to TRBJ2-5; 9 positions match TRBD2. With 4 bases clipped from V and 3 bases from J, the junction kept 7 bases outside the gene matches. The CDR3 runs 15 residues. Per the germline V gene, CDR1 is SGHNT and CDR2 is YYREEE (reference sequence). For the CDR3, the DNA is TGTGCCAGCAGCCCCCGTGGCGGGGGGGAAGAGACCCAGTACTTC. It codes for CASSPRGGGEETQYF.

The chain couples TRBV19 to TRBJ1-2; D gene ambiguous. CDR1 and CDR2 from the germline V gene are LNHDA and SQIVND (reference sequence). V lost 6 bases and J lost 8, with 16 bases in between. There are 13 residues in the CDR3. This chain's CDR3 is CASSRGEFSGYTF. The CDR3 DNA follows: TGTGCCAGTAGCCGGGGAGAGTTCAGCGGCTACACCTTC.

The chain carries TRBV5-1 and TRBJ2-5, with TRBD1 matching over 7 bases. CDR1 and CDR2 (germline): SGHRS, YFSETQ. The CDR3 is 15 residues long. V dropped 0 bases and J dropped 7; count of bases not matched to a gene: 9. CDR3 DNA: TGCGCCAGCAGCTTGGAGACAGGGAATCCAGGGACCCAGTACTTC. It specifies CASSLETGNPGTQYF. Together with reference TRBV5-1 and TRBJ2-5, the CDR3 gives the full variable domain: KAGVTQTPRYLIKTRGQQVTLSCSPISGHRSVSWYQQTPGQGLQFLFEYFSETQRNKGNFPGRFSGRQFSNSRSEMNVSTLELGDSALYLCASSLETGNPGTQYFGPGTRLLVL.

The chain links TRBV15 to TRBJ2-5; 11 bases map to TRBD1. With V trimmed by 0 bases and J by 4 bases, 7 bases remained unmatched. The CDR3 is 17 residues long. Germline V gene sequence: CDR1 LNHNV, CDR2 YYDKDF (reference sequence). CDR3 in DNA: TGTGCCACCAGCAGAGATCCAACAGGACAGGGGGCAGAGACCCAGTACTTC. Translating gives CATSRDPTGQGAETQYF.

The chain links TRBV7-2 to TRBJ2-7, with TRBD1 identical over 9 bases. CDR1 SGHTA and CDR2 FQGNSA come from the germline V gene. CDR3 length equals 14 residues. V shed 5 bases, J shed 3 bases, and the junction held 5 bases outside the gene matches. CDR3 sequence (DNA): TGTGCCAGCAGCCCGAGACAGGGGGACTACGAGCAGTACTTC. Translating gives CASSPRQGDYEQYF.

This chain joins TRBV11-2 and TRBJ2-7; the D gene is possibly TRBD2 (7 bases). V shed 5 bases and J shed 0 bases, with 17 bases lying between them. The germline gives CDR1 SGHAT, CDR2 FQNNGV. The CDR3 is made up of 16 amino acids. CDR3 in amino acids: CASSLRHAGASYEQYF. CDR3 nucleotides: TGTGCCAGCAGCCTCCGACATGCGGGGGCCTCCTACGAGCAGTACTTC. The variable domain in full, completed from reference TRBV11-2 and TRBJ2-7, reads EAGVAQSPRYKIIEKRQSVAFWCNPISGHATLYWYQQILGQGPKLLIQFQNNGVVDDSQLPKDRFSAERLKGVDSTLKIQPAKLEDSAVYLCASSLRHAGASYEQYFGPGTRLTVT.

The V gene is TRBV6-5, the J gene TRBJ1-2; D remains ambiguous. The CDR3 sequence is 15 residues long. V was clipped by 7 bases and J by 8 bases, with 23 bases between them. Germline V gene lookup returns CDR1 MNHEY and CDR2 SVGAGI. The chain's CDR3 is CASTSSPVRRGGYTF. In DNA form, the CDR3 reads TGTGCCAGCACCAGTAGCCCGGTCAGAAGAGGGGGCTACACCTTC.

This chain uses TRBV11-3 with TRBJ2-7, with 8 positions matching TRBD2. The CDR3 is made up of 13 amino acids. CDR1 SGHNT and CDR2 YENEEA come from the germline V gene. J lost 4 bases, V lost 5 bases, and 4 bases had no gene match. The CDR3 loop is CASSTGGGYEQYF. In nucleotides, the CDR3 is TGTGCCAGCAGCACCGGGGGGGGGTACGAGCAGTACTTC. Full variable domain (rest looked up from reference TRBV11-3 and TRBJ2-7): EAGVVQSPRYKIIEKKQPVAFWCNPISGHNTLYWYLQNLGQGPELLIRYENEEAVDDSQLPKDRFSAERLKGVDSTLKIQPAELGDSAVYLCASSTGGGYEQYFGPGTRLTVT.

This chain links TRBV2 with TRBJ1-6, with 9 nucleotides matching TRBD1. V trimming: 3 bases; J trimming: 5 bases; junction bases outside the gene matches: 14. Looked up from germline, CDR1 is SNHLY and CDR2 is FYNNEI. This CDR3 spans 19 amino acids. In nucleotides, the CDR3 is TGTGCCAGCAGTGACCTTACCGGGACAGGGAATCCCCATAATTCACCCCTCCACTTT. It is translated as CASSDLTGTGNPHNSPLHF.

V is TRBV30 and J is TRBJ2-2; no definite D call. From germline, CDR1 is GTSNPN and CDR2 SVGIG (reference sequence). Trimming shortened V by 7 bases and J by 0 bases, and 6 bases separated the two germline ends. The CDR3 is 12 residues long. CDR3 in DNA: TGTGCCTCCCGTCCGAACACCGGGGAGCTGTTTTTT. This translates into CASRPNTGELFF.

CDR3 amino acids: CASITQGTLYGYTF. In nucleotides, the CDR3 is TGTGCCAGCATCACTCAGGGGACCCTCTATGGCTACACCTTC. This chain links TRBV28 with TRBJ1-2, with a possible D match to TRBD1 (6 bases). The germline CDR1 and CDR2 sequences are MDHEN and SYDVKM. The ends were cut back, 7 bases at V and 4 bases at J, with 16 bases in the middle. This CDR3 is 14 amino acids long.

V gene TRBV13 combines with J gene TRBJ1-2; D remains ambiguous. Germline-derived CDR1 and CDR2 are PRHDT and FYEKMQ (reference sequence). V was clipped by 2 bases and J by 5 bases, with 15 bases between them. CDR3 length: 15 residues. CDR3 in amino acids: CASSLLGQRRYGYTF. The DNA of the CDR3 is TGTGCCAGCAGCTTACTCGGCCAGCGGCGGTATGGCTACACCTTC.

The chain couples TRBV6-5 to TRBJ2-5; a weak D match, TRBD1 (6 bases). The V gene's germline CDR1 is MNHEY and CDR2 SVGAGI. Deletions cut 5 bases from V and 5 bases from J, with 15 bases between. This CDR3 has 14 residues. The CDR3 DNA reads TGTGCCAGCAGTCACAGGGATTCTCGGGAGACCCAGTACTTC. It specifies CASSHRDSRETQYF.

This clone has only one observation. V and J are TRBV29-1 and TRBJ1-2, with D hard to call. CDR1 is SQVTM and CDR2 is ANQGSEA in the germline V gene. The CDR3 is 12 amino acids. Trimming pared 1 base from V and 5 bases from J, leaving 8 bases between. The CDR3, as DNA: TGCAGCGTTGAAGGAGGGAGTTATGGCTACACCTTC. Protein sequence: CSVEGGSYGYTF.

This clone was recorded once. The chain has TRBV30 and TRBJ2-1; 13 nucleotides line up with TRBD2. This CDR3 has 19 amino acids. Germline-derived CDR1 and CDR2 are GTSNPN and SVGIG (reference sequence). With V trimmed by 4 bases and J by 0 bases, 12 bases remained unmatched. The CDR3 DNA sequence: TGTGCCTGGATCATTGGGACTAGCGGGGTCCTTAGCTCCTACAATGAGCAGTTCTTC. Amino acids: CAWIIGTSGVLSSYNEQFF.

The chain has TRBV19 and TRBJ2-2; 8 bases map to TRBD1. The CDR3 is made up of 15 amino acids. J gave up 1 base and V 10 bases, and 8 bases lay outside the gene matches. The germline V gene encodes CDR1 LNHDA and CDR2 SQIVND (reference sequence). The CDR3 protein is CATSGTGGNTGELFF. CDR3 DNA: TGTGCCACCTCCGGGACAGGTGGGAACACCGGGGAGCTGTTTTTT.

The chain joins TRBV15 to TRBJ1-1; 10 bases align to TRBD1. Germline V CDR1 and CDR2: LNHNV, YYDKDF (reference sequence). J lost 6 bases, V lost 1 base, and 2 bases had no gene match. CDR3 length: 14 residues. CDR3 nucleotides: TGTGCCACCAGCAGAGGGACAGGGGGGGCTGAAGCTTTCTTT. Translating it yields CATSRGTGGAEAFF.

The chain combines TRBV6-1 with TRBJ2-7; 10 nucleotides agree with TRBD1. Losses at the gene ends were 3 bases for V and 7 bases for J; bases not matched to a gene: 9. Germline CDR1 MNHNS, CDR2 SASEGT. The CDR3 is 15 residues long. DNA for the CDR3: TGTGCCAGCAGTGATTCCCGGGACAGGGGTGATGAGCAGTACTTC. This translates into CASSDSRDRGDEQYF.

For the CDR3, the DNA is TGTGCCAGCAGCGTAGTACGGGACAGGGCAACTAATGAAAAACTGTTTTTT. Protein sequence: CASSVVRDRATNEKLFF. The chain couples TRBV9 to TRBJ1-4; 9 bases match TRBD1. Trimming cost V 0 bases and J 0 bases; bases outside gene matches: 3. Germline CDR1 is SGDLS and CDR2 is YYNGEE. The CDR3 runs to 17 residues.

The sample holds a few counts of this clone. J is TRBJ1-2 and V is TRBV5-8, with 11 bases aligning to TRBD1. The junction had 5 bases not matched to a gene; V was cut back by 0 bases and J by 4 bases. The CDR3 consists of 16 residues. Per germline, CDR1 SGHTS and CDR2 YDEGEE. The CDR3 protein is CASSLEGTGGVYGYTF. CDR3 nucleotide sequence: TGTGCCAGCAGCTTGGAGGGGACAGGGGGGGTCTATGGCTACACCTTC.

This sequence joins TRBV30 and TRBJ1-2; D remains unclear. Germline V gene sequence: CDR1 GTSNPN, CDR2 SVGIG (reference sequence). The CDR3 totals 15 residues. The V end lost 1 base, the J end lost 1 base, and 13 bases lay between the germline ends. Written as DNA, the CDR3 is TGTGCCTGGAGTGGCCAGGCCCTGATTAACTATGGCTACACCTTC. Translating it yields CAWSGQALINYGYTF.

The chain recombines TRBV15 with TRBJ1-2; a weak D match, TRBD1 (6 bases). Trimming shortened V by 0 bases and J by 4 bases, and 15 bases separated the two germline ends. The germline V gene encodes CDR1 LNHNV and CDR2 YYDKDF (reference sequence). The CDR3 totals 16 residues. The CDR3 sequence: CATSRDRTASGYGYTF. The CDR3 DNA reads as TGTGCCACCAGCAGAGATAGGACAGCCAGCGGCTATGGCTACACCTTC.

This rearrangement joins TRBV1 to TRBJ2-5; the table's D call of TRBD2 was not tested on the DNA. TRBV1 is recorded as a pseudogene. The CDR3 contains 15 residues. The CDR3 DNA reads TGCACCAGCAGCCAAAGGACTAGCGGGGAAGAGACCCAGTACTTC. This gives the protein CTSSQRTSGEETQYF.